This T cell receptor beta chain was profiled in a study of T-cell reconstitution after alpha-beta-depleted transplantation in children. This clonotype was seen many times. Antigen unknown. V was shortened by 7 bases and J by 2 bases, with 17 bases between the two germline ends. The CDR3 extends over 14 amino acids. The V gene's germline CDR1 is DFQATT and CDR2 SNEGSKA (reference sequence). Preparation of the TCRbeta library was carried out with unique molecular identifiers. One entry per CDR3 protein, called by TCRdb with MiXCR from the PCR reads. The data contain 150,000 to 200,000 distinct CDR3 sequences, roughly 6.3% of them singletons. Regarding the study as a whole: The main origin of T-cell counts and diversity one year after transplant was newly produced T cells.

The clonotype comes from a girl younger than two with combined immunodeficiency, due to receive a stem cell transplant. The rearrangement uses TRBV20-1 and TRBJ1-2; D is uncertain. The sequencing here drew on PBMCs, taken before TCRalphabeta/CD19-depleted stem cell transplant. The CDR3 DNA is TGCAGTGTGGGCCTACTAATGGCCAACTATGGCTACACCTTC. The encoded protein is CSVGLLMANYGYTF.